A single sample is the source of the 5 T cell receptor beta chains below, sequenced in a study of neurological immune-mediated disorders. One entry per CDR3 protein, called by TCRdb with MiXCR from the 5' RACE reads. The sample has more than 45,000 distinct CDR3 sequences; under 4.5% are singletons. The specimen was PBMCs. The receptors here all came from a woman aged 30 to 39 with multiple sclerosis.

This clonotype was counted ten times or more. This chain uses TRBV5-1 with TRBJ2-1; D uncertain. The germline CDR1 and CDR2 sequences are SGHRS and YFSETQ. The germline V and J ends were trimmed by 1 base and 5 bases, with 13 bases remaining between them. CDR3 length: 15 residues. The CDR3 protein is CASSLRAGLDNEQFF. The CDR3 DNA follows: TGCGCCAGCAGCTTGCGAGCAGGCCTCGACAATGAGCAGTTCTTC.

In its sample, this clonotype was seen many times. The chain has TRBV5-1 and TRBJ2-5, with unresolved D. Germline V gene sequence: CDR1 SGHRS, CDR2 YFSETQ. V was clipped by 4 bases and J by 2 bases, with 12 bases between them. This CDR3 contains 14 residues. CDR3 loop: CASSRDLAQETQYF. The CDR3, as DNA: TGCGCCAGCAGCCGCGACTTAGCTCAAGAGACCCAGTACTTC.

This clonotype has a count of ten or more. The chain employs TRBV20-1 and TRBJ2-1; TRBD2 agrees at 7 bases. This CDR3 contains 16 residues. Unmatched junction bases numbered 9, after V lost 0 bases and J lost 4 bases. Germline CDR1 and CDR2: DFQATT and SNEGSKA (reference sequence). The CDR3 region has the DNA TGCAGTGCTAGAGATGGGGGAGGGCCCAATTACAATGAGCAGTTCTTC. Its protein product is CSARDGGGPNYNEQFF.

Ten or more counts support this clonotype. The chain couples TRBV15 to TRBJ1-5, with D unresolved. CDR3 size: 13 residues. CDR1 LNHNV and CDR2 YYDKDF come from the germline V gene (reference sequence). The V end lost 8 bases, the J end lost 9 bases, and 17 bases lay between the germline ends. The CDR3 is CATGTEGGVPQHF. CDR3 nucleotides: TGTGCCACCGGTACAGAGGGCGGAGTGCCCCAGCATTTT.

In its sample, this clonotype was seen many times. The CDR3 DNA sequence: TGCAGCGTTGAGGGTGACTACGAGCAGTACTTC. This codes for CSVEGDYEQYF. The chain couples TRBV29-1 to TRBJ2-7; no reliable D call. V was shortened by 3 bases and J by 3 bases, with 6 bases between the two germline ends. Germline V gives CDR1 SQVTM, CDR2 ANQGSEA. This CDR3 has 11 residues.